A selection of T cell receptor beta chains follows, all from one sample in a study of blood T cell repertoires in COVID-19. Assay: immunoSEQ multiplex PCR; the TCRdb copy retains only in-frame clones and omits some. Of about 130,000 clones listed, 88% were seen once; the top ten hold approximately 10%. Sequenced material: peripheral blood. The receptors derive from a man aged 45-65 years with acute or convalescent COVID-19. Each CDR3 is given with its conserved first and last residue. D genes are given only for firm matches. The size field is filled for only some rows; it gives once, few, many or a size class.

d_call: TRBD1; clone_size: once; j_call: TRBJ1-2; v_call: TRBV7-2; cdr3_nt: TGTGCCAGCAGACCCACAGGGGGTGGTGGCTACACCTTC; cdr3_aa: CASRPTGGGGYTF
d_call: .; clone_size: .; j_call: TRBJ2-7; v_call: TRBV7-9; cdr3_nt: TGTGCCAGCAGCTCGAGGGGGTTAGTCTACGAGCAGTACTTC; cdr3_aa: CASSSRGLVYEQYF
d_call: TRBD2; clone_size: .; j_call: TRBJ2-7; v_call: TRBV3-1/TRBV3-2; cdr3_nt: TGTGCCAGCAGCCTCGGACTAGCGGGGGGAACCTACGAGCAGTACTTC; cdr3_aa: CASSLGLAGGTYEQYF
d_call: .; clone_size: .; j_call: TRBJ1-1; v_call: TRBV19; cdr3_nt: TGTGCCAGTAGAAAACCGGGACATCCCACGAACACTGAAGCTTTCTTT; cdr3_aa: CASRKPGHPTNTEAFF
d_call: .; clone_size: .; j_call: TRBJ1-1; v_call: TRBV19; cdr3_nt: TGTGCCAGTAAGACAGGTAGCCTAACTGAAGCTTTCTTT; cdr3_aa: CASKTGSLTEAFF
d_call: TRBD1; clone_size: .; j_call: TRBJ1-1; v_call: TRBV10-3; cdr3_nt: TGTGCCCACGGGGACAGGGAGCACACTGAAGCTTTCTTT; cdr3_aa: CAHGDREHTEAFF
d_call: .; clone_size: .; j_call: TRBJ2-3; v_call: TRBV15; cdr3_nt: TGTGCCACCAGCAGGCGGGCGGTGAGCACAGATACGCAGTATTTT; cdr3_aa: CATSRRAVSTDTQYF
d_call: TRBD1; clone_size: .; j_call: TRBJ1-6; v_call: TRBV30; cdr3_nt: TGTGCTTCAACCCGGGGACAGGGGTTAAGCTCCTATAATTCACCCCTCCACTTT; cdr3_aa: CASTRGQGLSSYNSPLHF
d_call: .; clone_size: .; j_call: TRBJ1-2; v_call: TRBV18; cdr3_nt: TGTGCCAGCTCACTACAGGGTTTGAGGGGCTACACCTTC; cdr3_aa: CASSLQGLRGYTF
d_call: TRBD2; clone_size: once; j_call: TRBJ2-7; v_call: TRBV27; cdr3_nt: TGTGCCAGCAGTTCGCGGGAGGGCCCGTACGAGCAGTACTTC; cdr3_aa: CASSSREGPYEQYF
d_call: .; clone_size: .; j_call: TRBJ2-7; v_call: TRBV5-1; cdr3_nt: TGCGCCAGCAGCTTGGGGTCTACCCGGTACGAGCAGTACTTC; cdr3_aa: CASSLGSTRYEQYF
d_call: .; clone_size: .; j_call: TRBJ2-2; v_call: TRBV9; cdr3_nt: TGTGCCAGCAGCCCTCCCAGGACCGGGGAGCTGTTTTTT; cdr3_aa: CASSPPRTGELFF
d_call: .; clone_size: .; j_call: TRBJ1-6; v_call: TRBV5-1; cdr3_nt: TGCGCCAGCAGCTTGGACCCTTCGGGGGGTTCACCCCTCCACTTT; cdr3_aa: CASSLDPSGGSPLHF
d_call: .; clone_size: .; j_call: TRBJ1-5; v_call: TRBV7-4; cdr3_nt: TGTGCCAGCAGCTCGGGACTTTATAGCAATCAGCCCCAGCATTTT; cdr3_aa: CASSSGLYSNQPQHF
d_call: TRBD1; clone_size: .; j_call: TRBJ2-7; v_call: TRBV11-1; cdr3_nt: TGTGCCAGCAGCTTAGAGATAACAGGGGCCTACGAGCAGTACTTC; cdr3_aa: CASSLEITGAYEQYF
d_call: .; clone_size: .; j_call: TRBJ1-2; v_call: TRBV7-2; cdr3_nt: TGTGCCAGCAGCTTAGATACGGGAGGGGCCCGGGGCTACACCTTC; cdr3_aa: CASSLDTGGARGYTF
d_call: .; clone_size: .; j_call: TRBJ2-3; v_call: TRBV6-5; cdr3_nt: TGTGCCAGCAGTTACACTGGGGGAGGCGATACGCAGTATTTT; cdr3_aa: CASSYTGGGDTQYF
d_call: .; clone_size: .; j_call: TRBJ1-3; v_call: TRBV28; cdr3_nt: TGTGCCAGCAGTTCTATCAGGGGTAACACCATATATTTT; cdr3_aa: CASSSIRGNTIYF
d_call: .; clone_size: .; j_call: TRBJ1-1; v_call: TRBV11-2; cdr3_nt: TGTGCCAGCAGCTTTTCCGCGGGGAACACTGAAGCTTTCTTT; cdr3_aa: CASSFSAGNTEAFF
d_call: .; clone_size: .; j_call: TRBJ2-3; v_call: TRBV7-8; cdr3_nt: TGTGCCAGCAGCTTAATCCGGGTGGGGCCTAGCACAGATACGCAGTATTTT; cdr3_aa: CASSLIRVGPSTDTQYF
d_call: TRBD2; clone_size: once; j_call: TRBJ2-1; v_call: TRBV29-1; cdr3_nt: TGCAGCGTTGAACTAGCGGGAGCCCCGTTCTTC; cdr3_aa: CSVELAGAPFF
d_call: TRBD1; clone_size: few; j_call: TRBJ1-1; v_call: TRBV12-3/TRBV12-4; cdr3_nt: TGTGCCAGCAGTTCCAGGGGGCGCGGGGAAGCTTTCTTT; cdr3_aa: CASSSRGRGEAFF
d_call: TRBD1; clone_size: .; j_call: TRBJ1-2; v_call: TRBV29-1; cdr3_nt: TGCAGCGTTGAGGTGGACAGGCTGGTTTCAGGCTACACCTTC; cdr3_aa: CSVEVDRLVSGYTF
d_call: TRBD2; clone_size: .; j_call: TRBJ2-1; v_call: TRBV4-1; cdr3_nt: TGCGCCAGCAGCCAGGCACTAGCGGGAGGCCGTCTTATGTCGAACAATGAGCAGTTCTTC; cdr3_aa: CASSQALAGGRLMSNNEQFF
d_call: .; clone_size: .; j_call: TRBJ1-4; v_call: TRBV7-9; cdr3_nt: TGTGCCAGCAGCTCTAGTCCGAATGAAAAACTGTTTTTT; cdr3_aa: CASSSSPNEKLFF
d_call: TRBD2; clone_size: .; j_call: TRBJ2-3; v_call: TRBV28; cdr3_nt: TGTGCCAGCAGTCCCCGGGGAGCGGGAGGGCCGTCAGATACGCAGTATTTT; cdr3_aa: CASSPRGAGGPSDTQYF
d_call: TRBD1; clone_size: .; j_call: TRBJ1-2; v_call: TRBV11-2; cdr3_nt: TGTGCCAGCAGCCTAGGGGGGGACAGCCATTACTTC; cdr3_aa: CASSLGGDSHYF
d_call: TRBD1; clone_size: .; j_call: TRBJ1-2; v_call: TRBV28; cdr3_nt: TGTGCCAGCAGTCTGACCTCGGGACAGGGAGACGGCTACACCTTC; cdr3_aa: CASSLTSGQGDGYTF
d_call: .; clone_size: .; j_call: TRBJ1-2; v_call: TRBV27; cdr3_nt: TGTGCCAGCAGTACCATAGACAGGCTAAAAGGCTACACCTTC; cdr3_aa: CASSTIDRLKGYTF
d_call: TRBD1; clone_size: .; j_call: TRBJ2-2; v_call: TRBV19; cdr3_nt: TGTGCCAGCATCACAGGGGGTTACACCGGGGAGCTGTTTTTT; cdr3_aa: CASITGGYTGELFF
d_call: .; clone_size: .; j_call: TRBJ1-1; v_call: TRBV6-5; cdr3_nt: TGTGCCAGCAGTTATACGGACAGGAACACTGAAGCTTTCTTT; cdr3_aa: CASSYTDRNTEAFF
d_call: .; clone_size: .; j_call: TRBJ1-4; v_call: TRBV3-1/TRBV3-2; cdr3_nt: TGTGCCAGCAGCCAAGATGTAGGGGCAAACGAAAAACTGTTTTTT; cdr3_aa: CASSQDVGANEKLFF
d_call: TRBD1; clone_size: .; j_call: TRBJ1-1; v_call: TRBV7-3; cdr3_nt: TGTGCCAGCAGCTACGGGACAGGGGTTACTGAAGCTTTCTTT; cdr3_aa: CASSYGTGVTEAFF
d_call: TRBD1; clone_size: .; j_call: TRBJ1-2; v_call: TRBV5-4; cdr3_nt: TGTGCCAGCAGCATAGGACAGGGGAGGGATGGCTACACCTTC; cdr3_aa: CASSIGQGRDGYTF
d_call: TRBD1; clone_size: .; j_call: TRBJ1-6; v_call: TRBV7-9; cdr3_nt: TGTGCCAGCAGCTGGGACGGGGACAGAGATTTACCCCTCCACTTT; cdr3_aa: CASSWDGDRDLPLHF
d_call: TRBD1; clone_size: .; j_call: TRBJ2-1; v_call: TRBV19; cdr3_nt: TGTGCCAGTAGTATAGTGGGACAGGGGGTGAATGAGCAGTTCTTC; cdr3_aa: CASSIVGQGVNEQFF
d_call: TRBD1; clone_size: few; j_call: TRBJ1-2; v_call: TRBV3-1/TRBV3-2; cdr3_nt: TGTGCCAGCAGCCAAGCGGAGAAGGGACAGGGGAGTTACACCTTC; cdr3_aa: CASSQAEKGQGSYTF
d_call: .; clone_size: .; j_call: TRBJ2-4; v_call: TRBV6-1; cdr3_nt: TGTGCCAGCAGTGATAGCAGGGCGCGGAACATTCAGTACTTC; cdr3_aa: CASSDSRARNIQYF
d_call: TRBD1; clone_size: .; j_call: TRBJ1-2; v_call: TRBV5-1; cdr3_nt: TGCGCCAGCAGCTTGTTACCCGGGACAGGGATGCATGGCTACACCTTC; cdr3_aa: CASSLLPGTGMHGYTF
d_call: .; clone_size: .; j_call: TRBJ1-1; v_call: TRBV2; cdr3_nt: TGTGCCAGCAGGGTGAGGGAGGGAGGGCGGTTCTTT; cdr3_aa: CASRVREGGRFF
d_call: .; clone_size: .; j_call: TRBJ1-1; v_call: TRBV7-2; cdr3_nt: TGTGCCAGCAGCTTAAACAGGAACACTGAAGCTTTCTTT; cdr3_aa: CASSLNRNTEAFF
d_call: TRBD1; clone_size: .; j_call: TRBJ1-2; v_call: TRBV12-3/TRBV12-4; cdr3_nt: TGTGCCAGCAGTTTAAGACAGGGGGAGGGCTACACCTTC; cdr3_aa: CASSLRQGEGYTF